This T cell receptor beta chain stems from a study of blood T cell repertoires in COVID-19. The CDR3 is 15 residues long. The V gene's germline CDR1 is SGDLS and CDR2 YYNGEE. The J segment lost 6 bases and the V segment lost 3 bases, leaving 8 bases of the junction unmatched. As originally analysed: It was from reference gene primer amplification that nucleated cell counts were estimated. The assay was immunoSEQ multiplex PCR, and TCRdb's table has in-frame clones only and misses some. V, J and clone size derive from that table, while D and trimming were established from the DNA sequence. The sample gives some 160,000 clones, approximately 90% of which show up once; around 4.8% is in the top ten.

The chain recombines TRBV9 with TRBJ1-2, with 10 nucleotides matching TRBD1. The sample was peripheral blood. The receptor was derived from a young man with COVID-19, enrolled during active disease. The CDR3 DNA reads TGTGCCAGCAGCGCCTATGGGACAGGGGTGAATGGCTACACCTTC. Protein product: CASSAYGTGVNGYTF. The whole variable domain, filled in from reference TRBV9 and TRBJ1-2, reads DSGVTQTPKHLITATGQRVTLRCSPRSGDLSVYWYQQSLDQGLQFLIQYYNGEERAKGNILERFSAQQFPDLHSELNLSSLELGDSALYFCASSAYGTGVNGYTFGSGTRLTVV.